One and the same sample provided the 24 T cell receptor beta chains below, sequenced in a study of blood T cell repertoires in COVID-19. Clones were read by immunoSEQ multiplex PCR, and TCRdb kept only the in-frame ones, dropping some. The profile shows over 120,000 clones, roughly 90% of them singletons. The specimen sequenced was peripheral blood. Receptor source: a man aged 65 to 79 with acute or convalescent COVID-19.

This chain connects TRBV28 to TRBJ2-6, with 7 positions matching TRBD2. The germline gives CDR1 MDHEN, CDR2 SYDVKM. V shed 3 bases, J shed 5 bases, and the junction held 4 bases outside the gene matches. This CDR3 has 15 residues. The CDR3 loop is CASSFAGVRANVLTF. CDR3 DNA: TGTGCCAGCAGTTTCGCGGGGGTAAGGGCCAACGTCCTGACTTTC.

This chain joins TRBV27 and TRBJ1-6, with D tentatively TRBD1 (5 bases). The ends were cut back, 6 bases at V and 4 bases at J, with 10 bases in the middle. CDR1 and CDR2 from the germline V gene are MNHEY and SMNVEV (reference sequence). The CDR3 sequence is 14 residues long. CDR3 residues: CASRTDSYNSPLHF. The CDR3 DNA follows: TGTGCCAGCAGGACAGATTCGTATAATTCACCCCTCCACTTT.

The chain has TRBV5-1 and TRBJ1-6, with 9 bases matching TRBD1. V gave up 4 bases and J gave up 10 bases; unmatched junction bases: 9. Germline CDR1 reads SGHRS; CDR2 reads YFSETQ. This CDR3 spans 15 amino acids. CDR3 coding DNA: TGCGCCAGCAGCCTGGGGGGGACAGGGAGATCACCCCTCCACTTT. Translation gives CASSLGGTGRSPLHF.

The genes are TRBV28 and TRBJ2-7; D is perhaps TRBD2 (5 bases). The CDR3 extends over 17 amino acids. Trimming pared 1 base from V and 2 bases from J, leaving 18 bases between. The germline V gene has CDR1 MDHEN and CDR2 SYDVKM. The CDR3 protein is CASSLFGMGSATYEQYF. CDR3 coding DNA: TGTGCCAGCAGTTTATTTGGGATGGGTAGCGCTACCTACGAGCAGTACTTC.

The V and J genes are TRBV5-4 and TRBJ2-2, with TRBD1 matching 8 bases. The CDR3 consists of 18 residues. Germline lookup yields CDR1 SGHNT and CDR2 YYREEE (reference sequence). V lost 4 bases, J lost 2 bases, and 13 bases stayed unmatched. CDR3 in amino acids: CASSAGTGGRANTGELFF. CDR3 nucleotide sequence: TGTGCCAGCAGCGCCGGGACAGGCGGTAGGGCCAACACCGGGGAGCTGTTTTTT.

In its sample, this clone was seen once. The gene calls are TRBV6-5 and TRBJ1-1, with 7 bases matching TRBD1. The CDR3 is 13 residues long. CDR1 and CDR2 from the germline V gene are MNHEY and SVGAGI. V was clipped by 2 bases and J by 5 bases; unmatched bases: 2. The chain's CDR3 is CASSYDRDTEAFF. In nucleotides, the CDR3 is TGTGCCAGCAGTTACGACAGGGATACTGAAGCTTTCTTT.

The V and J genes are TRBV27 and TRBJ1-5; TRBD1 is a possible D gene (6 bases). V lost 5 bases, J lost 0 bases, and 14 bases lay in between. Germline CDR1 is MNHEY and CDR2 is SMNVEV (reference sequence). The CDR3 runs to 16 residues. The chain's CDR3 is CASSTQTGLSNQPQHF. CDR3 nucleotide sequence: TGTGCCAGCAGTACCCAGACAGGCCTTAGCAATCAGCCCCAGCATTTT.

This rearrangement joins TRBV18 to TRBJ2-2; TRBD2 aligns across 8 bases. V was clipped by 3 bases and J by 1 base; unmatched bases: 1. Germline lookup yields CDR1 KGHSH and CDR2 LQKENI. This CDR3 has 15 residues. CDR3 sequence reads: CASSPGTRNTGELFF. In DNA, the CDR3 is TGTGCCAGCTCACCCGGGACTAGGAACACCGGGGAGCTGTTTTTT.

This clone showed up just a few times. The CDR3 nucleotides read TGTGCCAGCAGCCCCCGAGTGGGGGCCCATGAGCAGTTCTTC. Its translation: CASSPRVGAHEQFF. V usage is TRBV11-2 and J usage is TRBJ2-1; D might be TRBD1 (6 bases). The CDR3 loop spans 14 amino acids. Germline V gene lookup returns CDR1 SGHAT and CDR2 FQNNGV. The ends were cut back, 5 bases at V and 8 bases at J, with 16 bases in the middle. The whole variable domain, filled in from reference TRBV11-2 and TRBJ2-1, reads EAGVAQSPRYKIIEKRQSVAFWCNPISGHATLYWYQQILGQGPKLLIQFQNNGVVDDSQLPKDRFSAERLKGVDSTLKIQPAKLEDSAVYLCASSPRVGAHEQFFGPGTRLTVL.

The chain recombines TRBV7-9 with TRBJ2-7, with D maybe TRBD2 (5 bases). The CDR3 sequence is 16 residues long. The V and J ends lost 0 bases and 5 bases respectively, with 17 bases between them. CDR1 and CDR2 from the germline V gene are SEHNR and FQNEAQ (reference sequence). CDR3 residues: CASSLAPEGAGNEQYF. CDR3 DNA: TGTGCCAGCAGCTTAGCCCCAGAGGGCGCAGGAAACGAGCAGTACTTC.

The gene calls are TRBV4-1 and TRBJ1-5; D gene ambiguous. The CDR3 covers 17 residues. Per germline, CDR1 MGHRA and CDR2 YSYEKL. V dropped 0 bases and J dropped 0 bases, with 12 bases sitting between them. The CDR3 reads CASSQDRIQYSNQPQHF. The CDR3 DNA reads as TGCGCCAGCAGCCAAGATCGGATACAGTATAGCAATCAGCCCCAGCATTTT.

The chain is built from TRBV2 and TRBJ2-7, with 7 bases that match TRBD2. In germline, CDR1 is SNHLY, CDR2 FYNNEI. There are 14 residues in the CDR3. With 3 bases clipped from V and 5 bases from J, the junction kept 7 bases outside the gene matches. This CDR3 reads CASSDSGGKNEQYF. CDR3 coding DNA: TGTGCCAGCAGTGATTCCGGGGGGAAGAACGAGCAGTACTTC.

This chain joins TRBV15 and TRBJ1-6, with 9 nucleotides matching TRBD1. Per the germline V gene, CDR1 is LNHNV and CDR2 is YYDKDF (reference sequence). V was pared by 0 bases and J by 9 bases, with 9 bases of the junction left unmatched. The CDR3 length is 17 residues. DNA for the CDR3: TGTGCCACCAGCAGAGATCAATGGGGGGACAGGGCTTCACCCCTCCACTTT. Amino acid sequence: CATSRDQWGDRASPLHF.

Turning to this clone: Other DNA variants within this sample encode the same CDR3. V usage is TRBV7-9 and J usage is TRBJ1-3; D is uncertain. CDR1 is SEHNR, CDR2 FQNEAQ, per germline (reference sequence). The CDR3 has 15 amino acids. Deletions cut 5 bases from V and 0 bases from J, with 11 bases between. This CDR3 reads CASSPRGSSGNTIYF. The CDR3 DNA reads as TGTGCCAGCAGCCCCCGGGGAAGCTCTGGAAACACCATATATTTT.

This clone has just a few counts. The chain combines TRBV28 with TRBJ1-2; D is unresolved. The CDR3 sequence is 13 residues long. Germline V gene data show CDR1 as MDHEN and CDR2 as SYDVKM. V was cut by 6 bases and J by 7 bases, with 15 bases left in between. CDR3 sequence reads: CASSSGLIRGYTF. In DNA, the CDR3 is TGTGCCAGCAGCTCAGGTCTCATTCGTGGCTACACCTTC.

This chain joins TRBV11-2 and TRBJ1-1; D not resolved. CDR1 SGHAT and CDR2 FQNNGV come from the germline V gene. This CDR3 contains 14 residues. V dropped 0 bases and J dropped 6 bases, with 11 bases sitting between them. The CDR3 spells CASSLDLQRPEAFF. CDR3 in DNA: TGTGCCAGCAGCTTAGATCTTCAGAGGCCTGAAGCTTTCTTT.

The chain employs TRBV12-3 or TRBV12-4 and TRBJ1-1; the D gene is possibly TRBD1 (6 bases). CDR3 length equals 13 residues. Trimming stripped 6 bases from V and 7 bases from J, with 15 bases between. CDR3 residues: CASSPLGAGEAFF. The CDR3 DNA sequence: TGTGCCAGCAGCCCCCTGGGGGCAGGTGAAGCTTTCTTT.

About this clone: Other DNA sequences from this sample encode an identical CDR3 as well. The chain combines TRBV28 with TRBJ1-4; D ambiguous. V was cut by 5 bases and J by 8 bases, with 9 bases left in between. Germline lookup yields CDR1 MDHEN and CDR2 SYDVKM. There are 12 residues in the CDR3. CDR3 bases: TGTGCCAGCAGTCGTCTACGAGAAAAACTGTTTTTT. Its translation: CASSRLREKLFF.

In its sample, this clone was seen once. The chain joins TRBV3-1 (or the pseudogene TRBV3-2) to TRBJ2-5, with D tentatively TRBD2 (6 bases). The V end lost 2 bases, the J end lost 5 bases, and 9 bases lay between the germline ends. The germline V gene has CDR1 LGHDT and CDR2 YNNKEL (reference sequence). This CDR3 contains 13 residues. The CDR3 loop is CASSQWSGETQYF. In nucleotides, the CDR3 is TGTGCCAGCAGCCAATGGAGCGGGGAGACCCAGTACTTC.

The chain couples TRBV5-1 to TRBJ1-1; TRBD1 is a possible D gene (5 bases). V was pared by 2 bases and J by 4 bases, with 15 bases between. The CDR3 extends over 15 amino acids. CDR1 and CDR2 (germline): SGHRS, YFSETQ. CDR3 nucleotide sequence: TGCGCCAGCAGCTTTGAAGGTCAGGGCGGCACTGAAGCTTTCTTT. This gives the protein CASSFEGQGGTEAFF.

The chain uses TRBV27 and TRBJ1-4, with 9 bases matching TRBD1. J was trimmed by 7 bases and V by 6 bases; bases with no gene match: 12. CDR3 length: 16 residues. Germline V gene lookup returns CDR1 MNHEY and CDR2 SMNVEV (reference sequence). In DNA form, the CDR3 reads TGTGCCAGCAGACGTCCTGGGACAGGGTCGAGTGAAAAACTGTTTTTT. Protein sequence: CASRRPGTGSSEKLFF.

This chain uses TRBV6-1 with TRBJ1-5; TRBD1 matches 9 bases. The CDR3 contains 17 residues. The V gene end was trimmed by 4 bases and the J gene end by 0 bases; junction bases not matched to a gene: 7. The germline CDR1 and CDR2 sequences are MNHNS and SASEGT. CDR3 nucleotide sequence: TGTGCCAGCAGTGGCCGGGACAGGGCTTATAGCAATCAGCCCCAGCATTTT. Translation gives CASSGRDRAYSNQPQHF.

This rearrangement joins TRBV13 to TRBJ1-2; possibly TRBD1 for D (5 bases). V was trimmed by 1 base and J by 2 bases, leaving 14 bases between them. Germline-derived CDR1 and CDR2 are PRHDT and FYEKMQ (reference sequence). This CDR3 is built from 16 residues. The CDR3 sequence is CASSLEAVRGNYGYTF. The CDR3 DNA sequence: TGTGCCAGCAGCTTAGAGGCAGTTCGGGGGAACTATGGCTACACCTTC. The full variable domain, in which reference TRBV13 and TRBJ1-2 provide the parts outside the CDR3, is AAGVIQSPRHLIKEKRETATLKCYPIPRHDTVYWYQQGPGQDPQFLISFYEKMQSDKGSIPDRFSAQQFSDYHSELNMSSLELGDSALYFCASSLEAVRGNYGYTFGSGTRLTVV.

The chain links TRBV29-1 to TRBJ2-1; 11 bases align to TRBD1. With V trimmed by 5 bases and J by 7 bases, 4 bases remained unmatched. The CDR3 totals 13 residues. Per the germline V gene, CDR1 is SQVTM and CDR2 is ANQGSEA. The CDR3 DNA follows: TGCAGCGTTAGAGGACAGGGGGCAAATGAGCAGTTCTTC. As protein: CSVRGQGANEQFF.